This entry is about one TCR beta chain. This clonotype was counted ten times or more. Its antigen remains undetermined. Nothing much larger sits one base from this clone, and base qualities are not available. This sample was included in a study of spatial heterogeneity in lung cancer (dated by TCRdb to the late 2010s). Regarding the complete study: Beta-chain transcripts were consistently detected in greater numbers than alpha-chain transcripts, which likely reflected higher beta-chain transcript abundance. In the raw uncorrected reads, each unique combination of TCR and UMI appeared on average more than ten times. TCR alpha and beta repertoires were quantitatively compared across multiple tumor regions, matched nontumor lung and blood in non-small cell lung cancer. Both alpha and beta chains were TCR-sequenced in approximately 220 tumor regions, approximately 68 matched nontumor lung samples and some 56 PBMC samples obtained at surgery. Nonsynonymous mutation counts, determined by whole-exome sequencing of tumor tissue, were related to features of the TCR repertoire. What the study reported, not specific to this receptor: Ubiquitous expanded tumor TCRs were found in blood more often at tumor resection than at routine follow-up. Confirming at a functional level the hypothesis that regional TCRs recognize regional mutations was considered to require additional single-cell paired TCR alpha and beta sequencing.

V is shortened by 4 bases, J by 0 bases, and the region joining them spans 15 bases. CDR1 is given as KGHSH and CDR2 as LQKENI, both from the germline V gene. The cysteine opens and the phenylalanine closes a CDR3 of 16 amino acids. The read is trimmed to its CDR3 DNA, 48 bases read in frame from base 1. The library was produced with 5' RACE. Sequenced using a NextSeq 500. To allow correction of PCR and sequencing errors, the TCR library protocol tagged every TCR cDNA molecule with a unique molecular identifier. Concerning the study's data processing: TCR identification, UMI-based error correction and CDR3 extraction were performed with Decombinator tools. TCRs above a frequency of 2 per 1,000, corresponding to the top 1% of the tumor frequency distribution, were defined as expanded. Renyi diversity was calculated using the R vegan package after each repertoire was subsampled 100 times to 5,000 TCRs. CDR3 similarity networks were constructed using string-kernel similarity of amino acid triplets, with links drawn between CDR3s whose pairwise similarity was above 0.82. TCRdb handled the public reads itself, with Q25 trimming in fastp and clone calling in MiXCR, and kept productive beta chains. All rows with the same CDR3 protein become a single entry with the most common DNA and genes. The V and J calls were not made by the authors but by TCRdb's processing. The sample table lists tens of thousands of distinct CDR3 sequences, 10% to 15% of them with a count of one. More than 7% of the sample goes to the ten largest clones.

Per the publication, the time point label means: sample taken at primary tumor resection. TCR sequencing used whole RNA extracted from tumor and nontumor lung tissue, or from cryopreserved PBMC samples, without cell sorting. Samples were obtained from 72 patients with early-stage, untreated non-small cell lung cancer from the lung TRACERx cohort. Only patients with enough RNA available from two or more tumor regions were chosen for TCR sequencing. The sequence links TRBV18 to TRBJ1-2, with a tentative D gene TRBD1 over 6 matching bases. The origin of this receptor is a male donor with early-stage non-small cell lung cancer. Here the sequenced sample was PBMCs, taken at surgery. The bases are TGTGCCAGCTCACGGTCCCTGGACAGTTCTAACTATGGCTACACCTTC. Translation gives CASSRSLDSSNYGYTF.